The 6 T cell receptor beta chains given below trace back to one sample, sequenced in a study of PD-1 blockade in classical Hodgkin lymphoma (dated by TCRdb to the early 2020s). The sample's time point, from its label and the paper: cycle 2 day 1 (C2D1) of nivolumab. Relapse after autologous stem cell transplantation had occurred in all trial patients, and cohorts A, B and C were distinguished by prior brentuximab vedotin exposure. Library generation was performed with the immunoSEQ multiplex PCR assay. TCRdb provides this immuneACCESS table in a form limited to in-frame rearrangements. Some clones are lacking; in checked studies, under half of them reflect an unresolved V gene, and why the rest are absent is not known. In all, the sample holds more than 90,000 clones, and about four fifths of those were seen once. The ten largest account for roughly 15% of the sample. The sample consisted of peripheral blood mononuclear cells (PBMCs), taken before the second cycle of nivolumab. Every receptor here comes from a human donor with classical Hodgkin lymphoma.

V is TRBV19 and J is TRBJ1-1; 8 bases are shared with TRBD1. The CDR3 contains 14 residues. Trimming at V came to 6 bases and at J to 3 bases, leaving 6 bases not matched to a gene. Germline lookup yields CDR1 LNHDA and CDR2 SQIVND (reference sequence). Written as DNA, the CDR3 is TGTGCCAGTAGGCCGGGACAGGACTACACTGAAGCTTTCTTT. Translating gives CASRPGQDYTEAFF.

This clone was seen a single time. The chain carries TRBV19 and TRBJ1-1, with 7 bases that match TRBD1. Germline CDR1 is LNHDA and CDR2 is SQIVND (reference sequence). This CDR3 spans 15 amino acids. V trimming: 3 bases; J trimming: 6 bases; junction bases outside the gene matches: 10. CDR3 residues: CASSIFMSGGAEAFF. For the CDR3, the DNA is TGTGCCAGTAGTATTTTCATGTCAGGGGGGGCTGAAGCTTTCTTT.

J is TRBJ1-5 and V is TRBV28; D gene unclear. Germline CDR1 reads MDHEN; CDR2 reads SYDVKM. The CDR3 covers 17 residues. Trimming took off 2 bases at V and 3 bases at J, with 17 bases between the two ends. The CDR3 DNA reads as TGTGCCAGCAGTTTAACAGCCTCCCTGGGTTCCAATCAGCCCCAGCATTTT. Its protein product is CASSLTASLGSNQPQHF.

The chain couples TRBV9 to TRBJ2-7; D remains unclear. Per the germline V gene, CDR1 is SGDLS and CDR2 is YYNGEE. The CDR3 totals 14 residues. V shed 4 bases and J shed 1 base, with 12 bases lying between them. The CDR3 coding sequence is TGTGCCAGCAGCCATCCAATTAGGTCCTACGAGCAGTACTTC. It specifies CASSHPIRSYEQYF.

The CDR3 sequence is CASSLGSRNTQYF. The CDR3 DNA sequence: TGTGCCAGCAGCTTAGGTAGTAGGAATACGCAGTATTTT. The gene calls are TRBV7-2 and TRBJ2-3; D call uncertain. CDR1 is SGHTA and CDR2 is FQGNSA in the germline V gene. The CDR3 is 13 amino acids. V lost 1 base and J lost 7, with 9 bases in between.

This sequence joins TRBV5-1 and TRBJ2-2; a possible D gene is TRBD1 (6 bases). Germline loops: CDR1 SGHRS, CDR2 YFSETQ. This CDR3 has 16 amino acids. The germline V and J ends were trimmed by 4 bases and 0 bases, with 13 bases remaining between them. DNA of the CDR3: TGCGCCAGCAGCGCACAGGGAATTACGAACACCGGGGAGCTGTTTTTT. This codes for CASSAQGITNTGELFF.